Following are 27 T cell receptor beta chains from one sample sequenced in a study of blood T cell repertoires in COVID-19. Repertoires were generated with immunoSEQ multiplex PCR, while TCRdb's copy carries only in-frame clones and drops some. The table includes about 140,000 clones, around 81% detected once. Input material: peripheral blood. These receptors all stem from a human donor in a cohort sampled during active COVID-19.

This clone has more than one count but fewer than ten. The chain carries TRBV3-1 (or the pseudogene TRBV3-2) and TRBJ2-1; 7 bases match TRBD2. CDR1 and CDR2 (germline): LGHDT, YNNKEL (reference sequence). The CDR3 contains 18 residues. J lost 5 bases, V lost 0 bases, and 13 bases had no gene match. The CDR3 here is CASSQDLWERGANNEQFF. In nucleotides, the CDR3 is TGTGCCAGCAGCCAAGATTTATGGGAGCGGGGCGCCAACAATGAGCAGTTCTTC.

This clone was seen only once. This sequence joins TRBV7-9 and TRBJ1-2, with a tentative D call TRBD1 (5 bases). Germline CDR1 is SEHNR and CDR2 is FQNEAQ (reference sequence). The length of the CDR3 is 13 residues. V was cut by 5 bases and J by 6 bases, with 13 bases left in between. CDR3 in amino acids: CASSPQGVDGYTF. CDR3 nucleotides: TGTGCCAGCAGCCCGCAGGGTGTTGATGGCTACACCTTC.

This rearrangement joins TRBV3-1 (or the pseudogene TRBV3-2) to TRBJ2-5; 8 nucleotides align to TRBD1. CDR3 length: 17 amino acids. The V segment lost 3 bases and the J segment 0 bases; nucleotides outside the gene matches: 9. CDR1 is LGHDT and CDR2 is YNNKEL in the germline V gene (reference sequence). The CDR3 loop is CASSQTGGRGHQETQYF. The CDR3 DNA reads as TGTGCCAGCAGCCAGACAGGTGGCAGGGGGCACCAAGAGACCCAGTACTTC.

The V gene is TRBV9, the J gene TRBJ2-7; 7 nucleotides match TRBD1. After removal of 0 bases from V and 3 bases from J, the junction contained 3 bases not matched to a gene. Per germline, CDR1 SGDLS and CDR2 YYNGEE. This CDR3 is built from 14 residues. The CDR3 sequence is CASSVGGGFYEQYF. CDR3 in DNA: TGTGCCAGCAGCGTAGGAGGGGGCTTCTACGAGCAGTACTTC.

V gene TRBV19 combines with J gene TRBJ2-6; 7 bases match TRBD1. The CDR3 loop spans 16 amino acids. Germline lookup yields CDR1 LNHDA and CDR2 SQIVND (reference sequence). The J segment lost 2 bases and the V segment lost 5 bases, leaving 6 bases of the junction unmatched. CDR3 region: CASSPNRGAGANVLTF. The CDR3 bases are TGTGCCAGTAGTCCAAACAGGGGAGCTGGGGCCAACGTCCTGACTTTC.

The rearrangement links TRBV4-1 to TRBJ1-5; no definite D call. This CDR3 is built from 19 residues. The germline V gene has CDR1 MGHRA and CDR2 YSYEKL. Trimming left V 2 bases short and J 4 bases short, with 24 bases between. The DNA of the CDR3 is TGCGCCAGCAGCCAATTTAGTCTGAGTTTCCCGGGGATTAATCAGCCCCAGCATTTT. Protein sequence: CASSQFSLSFPGINQPQHF.

CDR3 amino acids: CAINDQGGVDTEAFF. CDR3 nucleotide sequence: TGTGCCATCAACGACCAGGGGGGTGTGGACACTGAAGCTTTCTTT. The J gene is TRBJ1-1, the V gene TRBV10-3, with 7 bases fitting TRBD1. CDR3 length: 15 residues. V lost 7 bases, J lost 3 bases, and 11 bases stayed unmatched. Per the germline V gene, CDR1 is ENHRY and CDR2 is SYGVKD.

V gene TRBV9 combines with J gene TRBJ2-7; maybe TRBD2 (6 bases). Germline loops: CDR1 SGDLS, CDR2 YYNGEE. The ends were cut back, 0 bases at V and 6 bases at J, with 7 bases in the middle. The CDR3 consists of 12 residues. The CDR3 DNA sequence: TGTGCCAGCAGCGTAGAGGGAGGCGAGCAGTACTTC. The encoded protein is CASSVEGGEQYF.

CDR3 DNA: TGTGCCAGCTCTGGGCTAGCGGGGGGCCCCACAGATACGCAGTATTTT. Protein product: CASSGLAGGPTDTQYF. The V and J genes are TRBV18 and TRBJ2-3, with 11 bases fitting TRBD2. Germline lookup yields CDR1 KGHSH and CDR2 LQKENI. V dropped 6 bases and J dropped 2; count of bases not matched to a gene: 7. This CDR3 has 16 amino acids.

This sequence joins TRBV19 and TRBJ1-5, with a tentative D call TRBD1 (5 bases). The CDR3 length is 14 residues. CDR1 and CDR2 from the germline V gene are LNHDA and SQIVND (reference sequence). Trimming removed 5 bases at V and 2 bases at J, with 10 bases between. DNA for the CDR3: TGTGCCAGTAGTCTTCAGGGCGGCAATCAGCCCCAGCATTTT. Translating it yields CASSLQGGNQPQHF.

As for this clone: A read error may produce the germline difference seen at one junction end. CDR3 protein: CASSLGGMGASYEQYF. The CDR3 DNA follows: TGCGCCAGCAGTTTGGGGGGAATGGGGGCCTCCTACGAGCAGTACTTC. The genes are TRBV5-1 and TRBJ2-7, with D possibly called TRBD1 or TRBD2 (6 bases each). The CDR3 has 16 residues. Germline V gene lookup returns CDR1 SGHRS and CDR2 YFSETQ.

CDR3 bases: TGCGCCAGCAGCTTGGTTGGGAGCTCTGGAAACACCATATATTTT. Translating it yields CASSLVGSSGNTIYF. This chain connects TRBV5-1 to TRBJ1-3; no firm D call. CDR1 is SGHRS and CDR2 is YFSETQ in the germline V gene. The CDR3 spans 15 residues. V was trimmed by 0 bases and J by 0 bases, leaving 7 bases between them.

The V call is TRBV5-1, the J call TRBJ2-3; 10 bases are shared with TRBD2. The J segment lost 0 bases and the V segment lost 1 base, leaving 5 bases of the junction unmatched. The CDR3 has 17 residues. Germline loops: CDR1 SGHRS, CDR2 YFSETQ. The CDR3 nucleotides are TGCGCCAGCAGCTTGTCACTAGCGGGGAGTAGCACAGATACGCAGTATTTT. Residues: CASSLSLAGSSTDTQYF.

This clone occurred once. The chain couples TRBV29-1 to TRBJ2-5; 9 bases map to TRBD1. CDR1 is SQVTM, CDR2 ANQGSEA, per germline. This CDR3 has 14 amino acids. V was clipped by 4 bases and J by 1 base; unmatched bases: 4. For the CDR3, the DNA is TGCAGCGTTGGAAGGGACAGGGTCCAAGAGACCCAGTACTTC. This encodes CSVGRDRVQETQYF.

This chain links TRBV5-8 with TRBJ1-1; D is unclear. The CDR3 sequence is 12 residues long. Trimming removed 10 bases from V and 4 bases from J, with 14 bases in between. CDR1 and CDR2 from the germline V gene are SGHTS and YDEGEE. This chain's CDR3 is CAARGVSTEAFF. As DNA, the CDR3 is TGTGCCGCCCGCGGGGTTTCCACTGAAGCTTTCTTT.

The CDR3 sequence is CASSYGSNQPQHF. CDR3 coding DNA: TGTGCCAGCAGCTACGGTAGCAATCAGCCCCAGCATTTT. V is TRBV3-1 (or the pseudogene TRBV3-2) and J is TRBJ1-5; D is unclear. The CDR3 spans 13 residues. Trimming took 5 bases from V and 0 from J, leaving 5 bases between them. Germline lookup yields CDR1 LGHDT and CDR2 YNNKEL (reference sequence).

V usage is TRBV7-3 and J usage is TRBJ1-1; possibly TRBD1 for D (6 bases). This CDR3 comprises 14 residues. Trimming took 2 bases from V and 6 from J, leaving 13 bases between them. Germline CDR1 SGHTA, CDR2 FQGTGA. CDR3 sequence (DNA): TGTGCCAGCAGCTTAGGCCAGGGGTCCCCTGAAGCTTTCTTT. Amino acids: CASSLGQGSPEAFF.

This clone is large. The chain couples TRBV6-1 to TRBJ1-3; D gene uncertain. The length of the CDR3 is 15 residues. Trimming took 1 base from V and 2 from J, leaving 9 bases between them. The germline V gene encodes CDR1 MNHNS and CDR2 SASEGT. The CDR3 nucleotides are TGTGCCAGCAGTGAAGTGGTCGGAGCTGGAAACACCATATATTTT. Translation: CASSEVVGAGNTIYF.

CDR3 loop: CASSSNTDTQYF. The CDR3 DNA follows: TGTGCCAGCAGTTCCAACACAGATACGCAGTATTTT. V usage is TRBV6-6 and J usage is TRBJ2-3; unclear D gene. Germline assignment: CDR1 MNHNY and CDR2 SVGAGI (reference sequence). The CDR3 totals 12 residues. V was clipped by 4 bases and J by 2 bases, with 4 bases between them.

V gene TRBV19 combines with J gene TRBJ2-7, with D maybe TRBD2 (5 bases). The CDR3 consists of 15 residues. V was cut by 7 bases and J by 0 bases, with 16 bases left in between. Germline-derived CDR1 and CDR2 are LNHDA and SQIVND (reference sequence). The CDR3 DNA reads as TGTGCCAGTACGAGAGGGCGACAAAACTCCTACGAGCAGTACTTC. It encodes CASTRGRQNSYEQYF.

This chain uses TRBV5-4 with TRBJ1-1; no clear D gene. The CDR3 totals 14 residues. Germline values: CDR1 SGHNT, CDR2 YYREEE (reference sequence). V lost 0 bases to trimming and J lost 1 base, with 7 bases between them. This CDR3 reads CASSLARGNTEAFF. The CDR3 DNA follows: TGTGCCAGCAGCTTGGCTCGGGGGAACACTGAAGCTTTCTTT. Full variable domain (remainder filled in from reference TRBV5-4 and TRBJ1-1): ETGVTQSPTHLIKTRGQQVTLRCSSQSGHNTVSWYQQALGQGPQFIFQYYREEENGRGNFPPRFSGLQFPNYSSELNVNALELDDSALYLCASSLARGNTEAFFGQGTRLTVV.

The chain has TRBV5-1 and TRBJ1-2; tentative D call: TRBD1 (5 bases). Trimming stripped 0 bases from V and 4 bases from J, with 13 bases between. This CDR3 comprises 15 residues. Germline V CDR1 and CDR2: SGHRS, YFSETQ. CDR3 nucleotides: TGCGCCAGCAGCTTGGGGGCAGGGTCGGGCTATGGCTACACCTTC. As protein: CASSLGAGSGYGYTF.

The J gene is TRBJ2-7, the V gene TRBV5-8; no reliable D call. V lost 2 bases to trimming and J lost 3 bases, with 12 bases between them. The CDR3 has 14 amino acids. Germline lookup yields CDR1 SGHTS and CDR2 YDEGEE. As DNA, the CDR3 is TGTGCCAGCAGCTTTTCAAGTGGAGACTACGAGCAGTACTTC. Translating it yields CASSFSSGDYEQYF.

This rearrangement joins TRBV5-5 to TRBJ1-5; perhaps TRBD1 as D (5 bases). The CDR3 consists of 14 residues. Trimming pared 3 bases from V and 5 bases from J, leaving 12 bases between. The germline V gene encodes CDR1 SGHKS and CDR2 YYEKEE (reference sequence). The chain's CDR3 is CASSSWRGDQPQHF. CDR3 coding DNA: TGTGCCAGCAGCTCCTGGAGGGGAGATCAGCCCCAGCATTTT. Full variable domain (remainder filled in from reference TRBV5-5 and TRBJ1-5): DAGVTQSPTHLIKTRGQQVTLRCSPISGHKSVSWYQQVLGQGPQFIFQYYEKEERGRGNFPDRFSARQFPNYSSELNVNALLLGDSALYLCASSSWRGDQPQHFGDGTRLSIL.

The chain links TRBV4-1 to TRBJ1-3; D is perhaps TRBD1 (6 bases). With 0 bases removed from V and 0 bases from J, the gap between germline ends came to 21 bases. CDR3 length equals 20 residues. Germline assignment: CDR1 MGHRA and CDR2 YSYEKL. CDR3 DNA sequence: TGCGCCAGCAGCCAAGATCCGGGTAACAGGGCAGATCTCTCTGGAAACACCATATATTTT. Amino acids: CASSQDPGNRADLSGNTIYF.

The chain is built from TRBV3-1 (or the pseudogene TRBV3-2) and TRBJ2-7, with 8 nucleotides matching TRBD2. The germline CDR1 and CDR2 sequences are LGHDT and YNNKEL (reference sequence). The CDR3 spans 16 residues. The ends lost 0 bases at V and 4 bases at J; junction bases unmatched: 8. For the CDR3, the DNA is TGTGCCAGCAGCCAAGAGCTCGAGCGGGGGAAGTACGAGCAGTACTTC. Its translation is CASSQELERGKYEQYF.

CDR3 loop: CASSPTGLFYNEQFF. The CDR3 region has the DNA TGTGCCAGCTCACCCACTGGACTGTTCTACAATGAGCAGTTCTTC. The chain carries TRBV18 and TRBJ2-1, with D perhaps matching TRBD2 (5 bases). The germline V gene encodes CDR1 KGHSH and CDR2 LQKENI. Trimming cost V 3 bases and J 3 bases, with 12 bases left between them. The CDR3 is made up of 15 amino acids. Full variable domain (remainder filled in from reference TRBV18 and TRBJ2-1): NAGVMQNPRHLVRRRGQEARLRCSPMKGHSHVYWYRQLPEEGLKFMVYLQKENIIDESGMPKERFSAEFPKEGPSILRIQQVVRGDSAAYFCASSPTGLFYNEQFFGPGTRLTVL.